Sequencing of this T cell receptor (beta chain) was carried out in a study of TIL therapy for anti-PD-1-resistant metastatic lung cancer. This was the immunoSEQ v3 assay. The data were produced by immunoSEQ multiplex PCR, yet TCRdb's version contains in-frame clones alone and is incomplete. Seen here are tens of thousands of clones, roughly 85% observed once, and the top ten hold roughly 16%. Documented time point: pre-treatment sample, taken before nivolumab and TIL therapy. V shed 5 bases and J shed 6 bases, with 11 bases lying between them. CDR1 is SGHTA, CDR2 FQGTGA, per germline. CDR3 length: 13 residues.

The sample here was blood, taken at baseline. This sequence joins TRBV7-3 and TRBJ2-1; D call uncertain. The clonotype originates from a man between 70 and 80 years old with non-small cell lung cancer. The CDR3 bases are TGTGCCAGCAGCCGCGGAGTTACCAATGAGCAGTTCTTC. Translated: CASSRGVTNEQFF.